This entry features one T cell receptor (beta chain) sequence. Its recognized antigen is unknown. Base qualities are missing; no much larger clone stands one base away. The EasySep Human CD8+ T Cell Enrichment Kit was used on day 10 to isolate CD8+ T cells from every culture. Sequencing of TCR beta CDR3 regions was done on the immunoSEQ platform at survey depth. The QIAamp DNA micro kit was used to extract genomic DNA from every cultured and uncultured CD8+ T cell population. From the authors' description of their analysis: Samples with fewer than 5,000 productive reads were excluded, resulting in the removal of about 6% of the 75 HIV peptide-stimulated cultures. Sequences were trimmed to CDR3 by a MANAFEST web app, and nonproductive sequences, CDR3s under 5 amino acids, and sequences not starting with C or ending with F/W were removed. Clonotypes were classified as antigen-specific only if expansion was observed in at least 2 of 3 replicates versus the no-peptide control at FDR 0.01, only within one epitope family. In addition, a specific clonotype needed a frequency at least fivefold higher than in wells stimulated with peptides from other epitope families. TCRdb's version of the immuneACCESS table is confined to in-frame rearrangements and falls short of the full clone set. An unresolved V gene accounts for under half of the shortfall where checked; the remainder is of unknown origin. V and J calls and clone size are as listed in that table; D and trimming were resolved from the DNA. The sample table contains some 5,000 clones; only one count was recorded for more than 55% of them. Approximately 39% of the sample is held by the ten biggest clonotypes.

At the junction V is shortened by 4 bases and J by 4 bases, with 13 bases in between. Its CDR3 holds 15 amino acids, cysteine through phenylalanine. The CDR3 DNA has 45 bases and is translated from base 1. Reading the germline V gene (reference sequence) gives CDR1 LNHNV and CDR2 YYDKDF. This entry comes from a study of CD8 T cell repertoires and HIV-1 epitope variants (dated by TCRdb to 2018 to 2020). General notes on the study: In separate culture wells, T cells were stimulated with each of twenty-five peptides that represented autologous and known Gag and Nef epitope variants. Control conditions included a CMV, EBV and flu peptide pool, the Ebola AY9 epitope as negative control, and a no-peptide well. Cultures ran for around 10 days in IMDM with gentamicin, with half-media changes on days 3 and 7 adding IL-2, IL-7 and IL-15. T cells were enriched using the EasySep Human T Cell Enrichment Kit and were co-cultured with equal numbers of autologous T cell-negative cells serving as antigen-presenting cells. Running each culture condition in triplicate, except for one peptide done in duplicate, gave a total of approximately 90 T cell cultures. The epitopes tested covered three Gag epitope families plus Nef HW9 and YT9. An aliquot of 1M T cells was saved as an uncultured baseline condition, separate from the roughly 80 T cell cultures.

Here is what the overall study found, with its caveats: Of the nine antigen-specific TCR beta clonotypes identified, five to seven appeared cross-reactive for autologous or known escape epitope variants. Only TCR beta chains were identified by the assay, and proliferation to antigen, not T cell function or cytokine profile, was indicated. About five clonotypes recognized the Nef KF9 family and one the HW9 family, with no responses to the TAALDMSHF plasma variant.

This clonotype was obtained from a male donor with HIV. The chain joins TRBV15 to TRBJ2-2; too little of a D gene remains to name it. The sequenced material came from cultured CD8+ T cells derived from PBMCs. The nucleotide sequence reads TGTGCCACCAGCAAGACCCGTGGGCTCACCGGGGAGCTGTTTTTT. The resulting protein is CATSKTRGLTGELFF.